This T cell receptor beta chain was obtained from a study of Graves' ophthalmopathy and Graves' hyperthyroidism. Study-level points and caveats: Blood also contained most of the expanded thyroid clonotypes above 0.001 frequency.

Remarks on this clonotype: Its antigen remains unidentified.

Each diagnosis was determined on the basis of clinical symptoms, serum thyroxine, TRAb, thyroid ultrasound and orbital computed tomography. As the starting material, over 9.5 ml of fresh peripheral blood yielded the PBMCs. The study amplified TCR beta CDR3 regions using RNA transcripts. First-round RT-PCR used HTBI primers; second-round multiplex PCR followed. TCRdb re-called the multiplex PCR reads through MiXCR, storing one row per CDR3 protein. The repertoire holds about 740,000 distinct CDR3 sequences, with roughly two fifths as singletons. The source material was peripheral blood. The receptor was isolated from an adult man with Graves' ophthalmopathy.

As DNA, the CDR3 is TGTGCCAGCAGTTTATTTGGGACAGGGGTTAATCAGCCCCAGCATTTT. This translates into CASSLFGTGVNQPQHF. The chain is built from TRBV7-2 and TRBJ1-5, with 10 bases lining up with TRBD1. Germline V CDR1 and CDR2: SGHTA, FQGNSA. J lost 4 bases, V lost 6 bases, and 9 bases had no gene match. The CDR3 consists of 16 residues.